Shown below are 23 T cell receptor beta chains from a single sample sequenced in a study of blood T cell repertoires in COVID-19. Measured with immunoSEQ multiplex PCR; TCRdb has only the in-frame clones, and not every one. Of fewer than 350,000 clones in the sample, approximately 91% were seen once. Source material: PBMCs or T cells enriched from blood (not recorded which). The receptors derive from a woman between 35 and 50 years old with acute COVID-19.

The CDR3 DNA is TGCGCCAGCAGTCGGCTAGACTCGGACTCACAAGGGCATGGCTACACCTTC. As protein: CASSRLDSDSQGHGYTF. The chain is built from TRBV23-1 and TRBJ1-2, with D hard to call. TRBV23-1 is placed among ORFs of uncertain function. CDR3 length equals 17 residues. The V end lost 4 bases, the J end lost 6 bases, and 24 bases lay between the germline ends.

The chain joins TRBV12-3 or TRBV12-4 to TRBJ1-1; tentative D call: TRBD1 (5 bases). V lost 6 bases and J lost 1, with 9 bases in between. CDR3 length equals 13 residues. For the CDR3, the DNA is TGTGCCAGCAGGAGAACAGGGAACACTGAAGCTTTCTTT. It encodes CASRRTGNTEAFF.

The CDR3 region is CATSRDPGDNYGYTF. In DNA form, the CDR3 reads TGTGCCACCAGCAGGGATCCGGGAGACAACTATGGCTACACCTTC. The V gene is TRBV15, the J gene TRBJ1-2; the D is unclear. With 3 bases removed from V and 2 bases from J, the gap between germline ends came to 13 bases. CDR3 size: 15 residues. Germline assignment: CDR1 LNHNV and CDR2 YYDKDF (reference sequence).

This clone was detected once. The V gene is TRBV5-1, the J gene TRBJ2-1, with 8 bases matching TRBD2. CDR3 size: 15 residues. The ends lost 0 bases at V and 7 bases at J; junction bases unmatched: 6. The germline gives CDR1 SGHRS, CDR2 YFSETQ. The CDR3: CASSLVAGSSNEQFF. The CDR3 nucleotides read TGCGCCAGCAGCTTGGTAGCGGGAAGTTCGAATGAGCAGTTCTTC.

The genes are TRBV3-1 (or the pseudogene TRBV3-2) and TRBJ1-6; D is undetermined. This CDR3 is 15 amino acids long. Germline V gene data show CDR1 as LGHDT and CDR2 as YNNKEL (reference sequence). V lost 5 bases and J 14 bases, leaving 22 bases between the germline ends. CDR3 loop: CASSSEGRRISALHF. In DNA, the CDR3 is TGTGCCAGCAGCTCCGAGGGCAGGCGAATCTCGGCCCTCCACTTT.

This sequence joins TRBV11-3 and TRBJ2-7, with 9 positions matching TRBD1. V lost 5 bases to trimming and J lost 5 bases; unmatched junction nucleotides: 10. This CDR3 contains 15 residues. Germline V gives CDR1 SGHNT, CDR2 YENEEA. The CDR3 coding sequence is TGTGCCAGCAGCACGCCGGGACAGGGTAAACACGAGCAGTACTTC. Translation: CASSTPGQGKHEQYF.

This chain links TRBV18 with TRBJ1-2; 9 nucleotides agree with TRBD1. Germline V lookup: CDR1 KGHSH, CDR2 LQKENI. The CDR3 totals 14 residues. J lost 3 bases, V lost 3 bases, and 2 bases had no gene match. CDR3 sequence reads: CASSPRQGDYGYTF. CDR3 nucleotide sequence: TGTGCCAGCTCACCTAGACAGGGGGACTATGGCTACACCTTC.

This rearrangement joins TRBV30 to TRBJ1-4; D possibly corresponds to TRBD1 (5 bases). Germline CDR1 and CDR2: GTSNPN and SVGIG (reference sequence). V lost 2 bases and J lost 8, with 12 bases in between. The CDR3 is made up of 13 amino acids. The CDR3 DNA is TGTGCCTGGAGTAGGAGGGGAAAGGAAAAACTGTTTTTT. The encoded protein is CAWSRRGKEKLFF.

This chain uses TRBV9 with TRBJ2-2; D perhaps matches TRBD1 (5 bases). The germline CDR1 and CDR2 sequences are SGDLS and YYNGEE. This CDR3 spans 17 amino acids. Trimming left V 0 bases short and J 1 base short, with 13 bases between. CDR3 nucleotides: TGTGCCAGCAGCGTAGGTGGGCAGGGCCAGAACACCGGGGAGCTGTTTTTT. Protein sequence: CASSVGGQGQNTGELFF.

CDR3 loop: CASSLGQGKGGTEAFF. CDR3 nucleotides: TGTGCCAGCAGCTTGGGGCAGGGAAAAGGCGGCACTGAAGCTTTCTTT. The chain is built from TRBV5-5 and TRBJ1-1; perhaps TRBD1 as D (5 bases). The ends were cut back, 0 bases at V and 4 bases at J, with 16 bases in the middle. The CDR3 covers 16 residues. Germline CDR1 reads SGHKS; CDR2 reads YYEKEE (reference sequence).

The chain combines TRBV6-5 with TRBJ2-1; 10 bases line up with TRBD2. CDR1 and CDR2 (germline): MNHEY, SVGAGI. CDR3 length equals 15 residues. Trimming removed 4 bases from V and 7 bases from J; junction bases left unmatched: 7. The CDR3: CASSFSAGGINEQFF. In DNA form, the CDR3 reads TGTGCCAGCAGTTTTTCAGCGGGAGGGATTAATGAGCAGTTCTTC.

This sequence joins TRBV9 and TRBJ2-3; TRBD2 matches 8 bases. From germline, CDR1 is SGDLS and CDR2 YYNGEE. Trimming at V came to 0 bases and at J to 6 bases, leaving 15 bases not matched to a gene. The CDR3 has 18 residues. The CDR3 nucleotides read TGTGCCAGCAGCGTAGAGCCGGTGGCTAGCGGGCGGGGGGATACGCAGTATTTT. It codes for CASSVEPVASGRGDTQYF. Combining the CDR3 with reference TRBV9 and TRBJ2-3 gives the whole variable domain DSGVTQTPKHLITATGQRVTLRCSPRSGDLSVYWYQQSLDQGLQFLIQYYNGEERAKGNILERFSAQQFPDLHSELNLSSLELGDSALYFCASSVEPVASGRGDTQYFGPGTRLTVL.

The rearrangement joins TRBV30 to TRBJ1-5; D might be TRBD1 (6 bases). Germline loops: CDR1 GTSNPN, CDR2 SVGIG (reference sequence). This CDR3 comprises 15 residues. V was trimmed by 6 bases and J by 2 bases, leaving 17 bases between them. This CDR3 reads CACKSNQGRNQPQHF. In DNA form, the CDR3 reads TGTGCCTGCAAATCCAATCAGGGGCGCAATCAGCCCCAGCATTTT.

The chain carries TRBV18 and TRBJ2-1; D remains ambiguous. The CDR3 is 13 amino acids. V lost 1 base, J lost 7 bases, and 8 bases lay in between. Germline CDR1 is KGHSH and CDR2 is LQKENI. The CDR3 DNA is TGTGCCAGCTCACCACGGCAGACAAATGAGCAGTTCTTC. This encodes CASSPRQTNEQFF.

V is TRBV4-3 and J is TRBJ2-5; 8 bases match TRBD1. This CDR3 spans 14 amino acids. V trimming: 4 bases; J trimming: 5 bases; junction bases outside the gene matches: 6. Germline V gene lookup returns CDR1 LGHNA and CDR2 YSLEER. The CDR3 coding sequence is TGCGCCAGCAGCCCTCAGGGGGCTCATGAGACCCAGTACTTC. Its protein product is CASSPQGAHETQYF.

The gene calls are TRBV6-2 or TRBV6-3 and TRBJ1-1; D is undetermined. The CDR3 covers 13 residues. Trimming shortened V by 6 bases and J by 0 bases, and 8 bases separated the two germline ends. The germline V gene has CDR1 MNHEY and CDR2 SVGEGT. The CDR3 loop reads CASSRQLNTEAFF. CDR3 DNA sequence: TGTGCCAGCAGCCGACAATTGAACACTGAAGCTTTCTTT.

About this clone: The same CDR3 arises from other DNA sequences in this sample as well. The V and J genes are TRBV27 and TRBJ1-5; perhaps TRBD1 as D (5 bases). This CDR3 spans 13 amino acids. From germline, CDR1 is MNHEY and CDR2 SMNVEV (reference sequence). V was trimmed by 2 bases and J by 5 bases, leaving 7 bases between them. CDR3 sequence reads: CASSLGGYQPQHF. The CDR3, as DNA: TGTGCCAGCAGTTTAGGGGGGTATCAGCCCCAGCATTTT.

The genes are TRBV5-1 and TRBJ1-1, with 9 bases that match TRBD1. The CDR3 is made up of 15 amino acids. The germline V gene has CDR1 SGHRS and CDR2 YFSETQ. The ends lost 0 bases at V and 4 bases at J; junction bases unmatched: 4. CDR3 residues: CASSLGGQGATEAFF. CDR3 coding DNA: TGCGCCAGCAGCTTGGGGGGACAGGGAGCCACTGAAGCTTTCTTT.

The chain has TRBV28 and TRBJ2-1, with D maybe TRBD2 (6 bases). Looked up from germline, CDR1 is MDHEN and CDR2 is SYDVKM. CDR3 length: 10 amino acids. Deletions cut 6 bases from V and 12 bases from J, with 9 bases between. The CDR3 here is CASSGGPQFF. CDR3 DNA sequence: TGTGCCAGCAGCGGGGGACCGCAGTTCTTC.

As DNA, the CDR3 is TGTGCCAGCAGTCCCGGGACAGGGGCATACGAGCAGTACTTC. Protein sequence: CASSPGTGAYEQYF. V and J are TRBV5-4 and TRBJ2-7, with TRBD1 matching over 10 bases. Per germline, CDR1 SGHNT and CDR2 YYREEE (reference sequence). V was clipped by 5 bases and J by 4 bases; unmatched bases: 6. The CDR3 runs 14 residues.

The rearrangement uses TRBV5-1 and TRBJ1-2; possible D gene TRBD1, 6 bases. Germline CDR1 SGHRS, CDR2 YFSETQ. The CDR3 runs to 14 residues. Trimming cost V 4 bases and J 7 bases, with 17 bases left between them. Here the CDR3 DNA reads TGCGCCAGCAGCCCCTCTGCAGGGGATCGTGGCTACACCTTC. It specifies CASSPSAGDRGYTF.

This chain joins TRBV20-1 and TRBJ2-1; D is uncertain. Germline V gene lookup returns CDR1 DFQATT and CDR2 SNEGSKA (reference sequence). Trimming shortened V by 5 bases and J by 7 bases, and 9 bases separated the two germline ends. This CDR3 is 11 amino acids long. The CDR3 reads CSAFIENEQFF. In DNA, the CDR3 is TGCAGTGCTTTTATAGAAAATGAGCAGTTCTTC.

This chain connects TRBV7-9 to TRBJ2-1, with TRBD1 identical over 9 bases. Germline V gives CDR1 SEHNR, CDR2 FQNEAQ (reference sequence). The CDR3 runs 15 residues. The V and J ends lost 4 bases and 4 bases, in that order; junction bases with no gene match: 5. This chain's CDR3 is CASSYRDRAYNEQFF. Written as DNA, the CDR3 is TGTGCCAGCAGCTACCGGGACAGGGCTTACAATGAGCAGTTCTTC.